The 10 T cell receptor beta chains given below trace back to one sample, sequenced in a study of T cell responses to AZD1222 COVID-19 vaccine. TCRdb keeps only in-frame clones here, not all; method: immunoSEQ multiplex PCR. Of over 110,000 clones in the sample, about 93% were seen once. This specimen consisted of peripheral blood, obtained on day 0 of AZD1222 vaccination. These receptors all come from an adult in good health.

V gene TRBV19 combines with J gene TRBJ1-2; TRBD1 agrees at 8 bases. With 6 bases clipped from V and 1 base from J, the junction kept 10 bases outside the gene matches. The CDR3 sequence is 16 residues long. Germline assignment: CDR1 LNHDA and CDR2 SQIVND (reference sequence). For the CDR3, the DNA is TGTGCCAGTAGGATGACAGGGGCGCACGTTAACTATGGCTACACCTTC. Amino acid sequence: CASRMTGAHVNYGYTF.

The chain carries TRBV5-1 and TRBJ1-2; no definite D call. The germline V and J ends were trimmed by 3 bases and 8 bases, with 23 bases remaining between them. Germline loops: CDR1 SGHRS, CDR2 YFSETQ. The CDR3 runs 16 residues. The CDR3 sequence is CASSSYSPGRAGGYTF. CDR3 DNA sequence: TGCGCCAGCAGCTCTTATTCCCCAGGACGTGCGGGGGGCTACACCTTC.

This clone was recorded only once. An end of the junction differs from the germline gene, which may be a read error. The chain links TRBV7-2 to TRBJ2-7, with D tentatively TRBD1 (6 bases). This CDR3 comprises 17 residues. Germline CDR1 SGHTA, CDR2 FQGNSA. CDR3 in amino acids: CAGSQGSGEGLNYEQYF. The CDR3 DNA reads TGTGCCGGCAGCCAGGGGTCAGGTGAGGGGCTTAACTACGAGCAGTACTTC.

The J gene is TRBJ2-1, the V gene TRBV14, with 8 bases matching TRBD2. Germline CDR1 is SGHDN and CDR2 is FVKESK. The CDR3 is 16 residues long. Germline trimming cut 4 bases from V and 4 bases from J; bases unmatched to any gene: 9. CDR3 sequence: CASSLLAGGGYNEQFF. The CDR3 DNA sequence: TGTGCCAGCAGCCTTCTGGCGGGAGGAGGTTACAATGAGCAGTTCTTC.

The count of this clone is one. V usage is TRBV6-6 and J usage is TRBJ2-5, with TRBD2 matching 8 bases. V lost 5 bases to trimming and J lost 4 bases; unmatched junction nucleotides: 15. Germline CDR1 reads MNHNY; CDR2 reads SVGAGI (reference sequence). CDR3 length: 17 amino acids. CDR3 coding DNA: TGTGCCAGCAGTCGAGCTTTGATCGGGAGGGCCGCAGAGACCCAGTACTTC. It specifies CASSRALIGRAAETQYF.

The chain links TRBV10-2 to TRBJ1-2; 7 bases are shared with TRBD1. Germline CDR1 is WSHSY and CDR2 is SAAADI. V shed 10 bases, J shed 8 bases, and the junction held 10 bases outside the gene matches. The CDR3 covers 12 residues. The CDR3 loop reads CANRQGPLGYTF. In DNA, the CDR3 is TGCGCCAACAGACAGGGACCCTTGGGCTACACCTTC.

The CDR3 reads CASSERGQLSGNTIYF. CDR3 nucleotides: TGTGCCAGCAGCGAAAGAGGACAGCTCTCTGGAAACACCATATATTTT. The chain carries TRBV9 and TRBJ1-3, with a weak D call TRBD1 (6 bases). Between the trimmed V and J ends, which lost 3 bases and 0 bases, there was a span of 13 bases. Germline CDR1 and CDR2: SGDLS and YYNGEE. This CDR3 region has 16 residues.

DNA of the CDR3: TGTGCCAGCAGCTTGGACGGTAATTCACCCCTCCACTTT. It translates to CASSLDGNSPLHF. The V gene is TRBV5-4, the J gene TRBJ1-6; D is unresolved. The CDR3 length is 13 residues. V lost 0 bases and J lost 6, with 4 bases in between. Germline lookup yields CDR1 SGHNT and CDR2 YYREEE (reference sequence).

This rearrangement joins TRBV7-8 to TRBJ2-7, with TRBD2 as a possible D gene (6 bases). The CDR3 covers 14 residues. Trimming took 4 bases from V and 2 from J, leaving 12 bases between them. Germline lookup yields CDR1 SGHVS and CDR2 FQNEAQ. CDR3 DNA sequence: TGTGCCAGCAGCTGGAGGGCTAGCGCCTACGAGCAGTACTTC. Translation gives CASSWRASAYEQYF.

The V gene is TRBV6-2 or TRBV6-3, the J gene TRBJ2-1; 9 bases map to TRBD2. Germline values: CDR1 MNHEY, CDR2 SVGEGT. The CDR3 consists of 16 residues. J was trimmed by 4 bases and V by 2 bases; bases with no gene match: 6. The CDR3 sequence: CASSYLLAGPYNEQFF. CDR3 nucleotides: TGTGCCAGCAGTTACCTACTAGCGGGCCCTTACAATGAGCAGTTCTTC.